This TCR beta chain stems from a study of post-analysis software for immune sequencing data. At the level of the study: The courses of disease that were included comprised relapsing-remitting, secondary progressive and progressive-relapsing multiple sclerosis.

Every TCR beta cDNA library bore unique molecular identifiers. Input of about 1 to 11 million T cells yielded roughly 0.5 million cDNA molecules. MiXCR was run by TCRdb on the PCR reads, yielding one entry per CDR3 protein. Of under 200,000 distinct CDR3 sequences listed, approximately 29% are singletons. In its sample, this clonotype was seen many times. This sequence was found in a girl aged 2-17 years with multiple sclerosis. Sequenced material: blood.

CDR3 DNA: TGCAGTCGAGAGTGGGCCCCCTCGACCGATACGCAGTATTTT. Amino acid sequence: CSREWAPSTDTQYF. The V gene is TRBV20-1, the J gene TRBJ2-3; no clear D. Trimming took off 8 bases at V and 6 bases at J, with 21 bases between the two ends. Germline CDR1 DFQATT, CDR2 SNEGSKA (reference sequence). This CDR3 has 14 residues.